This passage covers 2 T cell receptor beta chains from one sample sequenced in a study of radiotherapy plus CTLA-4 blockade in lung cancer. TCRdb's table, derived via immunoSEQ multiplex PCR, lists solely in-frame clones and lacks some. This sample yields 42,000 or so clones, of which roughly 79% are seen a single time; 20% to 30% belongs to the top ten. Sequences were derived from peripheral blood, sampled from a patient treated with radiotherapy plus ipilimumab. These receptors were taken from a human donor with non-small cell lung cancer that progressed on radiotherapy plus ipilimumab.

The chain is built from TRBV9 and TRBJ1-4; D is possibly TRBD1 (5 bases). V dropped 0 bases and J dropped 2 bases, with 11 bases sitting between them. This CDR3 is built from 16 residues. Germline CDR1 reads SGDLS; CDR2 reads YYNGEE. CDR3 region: CASSVDGALTNEKLFF. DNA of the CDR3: TGTGCCAGCAGCGTAGATGGGGCGCTTACTAATGAAAAACTGTTTTTT.

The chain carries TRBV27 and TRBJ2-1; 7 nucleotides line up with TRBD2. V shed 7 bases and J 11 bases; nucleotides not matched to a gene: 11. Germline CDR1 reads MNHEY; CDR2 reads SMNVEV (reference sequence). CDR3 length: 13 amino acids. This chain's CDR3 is CASTLRGAGQQFF. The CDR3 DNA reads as TGTGCCAGCACCCTAAGAGGAGCGGGACAGCAGTTCTTC.